This is a list of T cell receptor beta chains from one sample in a study of cytotoxic CD8 clonotypes in ibrutinib-treated CLL. The method was immunoSEQ multiplex PCR; TCRdb's version includes in-frame clones alone and lacks a portion of them. The sample includes some 300,000 clones, about 80% of them seen just once. This material consisted of PBMCs, taken before ibrutinib treatment. The receptors derive from a human donor with chronic lymphocytic leukemia. Both conserved end residues are part of each CDR3. The D gene is left open where the match is weak. Size tells how often a clone was seen (once, few, many) or the class of an expanded clone, and some rows leave it out.

clone_size: NA; d_call: NA; j_call: TRBJ1-1; v_call: TRBV5-1; cdr3_nt: TGCGCCAGCAGCTATACAGTGAACACTGAAGCTTTCTTT; cdr3_aa: CASSYTVNTEAFF
clone_size: few; d_call: NA; j_call: TRBJ2-3; v_call: TRBV7-2; cdr3_nt: TGTGCCAGCGAAGCTAGCACAGATACGCAGTATTTT; cdr3_aa: CASEASTDTQYF
clone_size: NA; d_call: TRBD2; j_call: TRBJ2-1; v_call: TRBV9; cdr3_nt: TGTGCCAGCAGCGTAGGGCTAGCGGGAGTTGAGCAGTTCTTC; cdr3_aa: CASSVGLAGVEQFF
clone_size: NA; d_call: TRBD2; j_call: TRBJ2-7; v_call: TRBV28; cdr3_nt: TGTGCCAGCAGTCCCTCGGGACTAGCGGGGGGCTACGAGCAGTACTTC; cdr3_aa: CASSPSGLAGGYEQYF
clone_size: once; d_call: NA; j_call: TRBJ1-3; v_call: TRBV6-5; cdr3_nt: TGTGCCAGCAGTTACTCCAGGCTTGGAAACACCATATATTTT; cdr3_aa: CASSYSRLGNTIYF
clone_size: NA; d_call: NA; j_call: TRBJ2-7; v_call: TRBV10-3; cdr3_nt: TGTGCCATCAGCTTAAACGCCGGGGAAGCGATCAACGAGCAGTACTTC; cdr3_aa: CAISLNAGEAINEQYF
clone_size: NA; d_call: TRBD2; j_call: TRBJ2-1; v_call: TRBV5-1; cdr3_nt: TGCGCCAGCAGAACTAGCGGCTCCTACAATGAGCAGTTCTTC; cdr3_aa: CASRTSGSYNEQFF
clone_size: NA; d_call: NA; j_call: TRBJ2-1; v_call: TRBV6-5; cdr3_nt: TGTGCCAGCAGTTACGTCGGGGACCCTAATGAGCAGTTCTTC; cdr3_aa: CASSYVGDPNEQFF
clone_size: NA; d_call: NA; j_call: TRBJ1-2; v_call: TRBV9; cdr3_nt: TGTGCCAGCAGCGTAGGAGTGGGCCACTATGGCTACACCTTC; cdr3_aa: CASSVGVGHYGYTF
clone_size: NA; d_call: TRBD1; j_call: TRBJ2-3; v_call: TRBV4-2; cdr3_nt: TGTGCCAGCAGCCCGGGACAGGGAGCGCCAGATACGCAGTATTTT; cdr3_aa: CASSPGQGAPDTQYF
clone_size: NA; d_call: TRBD1; j_call: TRBJ1-1; v_call: TRBV7-2; cdr3_nt: TGTGCCAGCAGCATGGCGGGACAGCCGAACACTGAAGCTTTCTTT; cdr3_aa: CASSMAGQPNTEAFF
clone_size: NA; d_call: NA; j_call: TRBJ2-1; v_call: TRBV7-3; cdr3_nt: TGTGCCAGCAGCTTAGTCTCGAATAATGAGCAGTTCTTC; cdr3_aa: CASSLVSNNEQFF
clone_size: NA; d_call: TRBD2; j_call: TRBJ2-1; v_call: TRBV15; cdr3_nt: TGTGCCACCAGCAGCGGGACTAGCGGGAGGGGCTCCTACAATGAGCAGTTCTTC; cdr3_aa: CATSSGTSGRGSYNEQFF
clone_size: NA; d_call: NA; j_call: TRBJ2-2; v_call: TRBV5-1; cdr3_nt: TGCGCCAGCAGCTTGGCTATGCGGAACACCGGGGAGCTGTTTTTT; cdr3_aa: CASSLAMRNTGELFF
clone_size: NA; d_call: NA; j_call: TRBJ2-1; v_call: TRBV18; cdr3_nt: TGTGCCAGCTCACCGGGCGCTAGCGTGTACAATGAGCAGTTCTTC; cdr3_aa: CASSPGASVYNEQFF
clone_size: NA; d_call: NA; j_call: TRBJ2-3; v_call: TRBV10-3; cdr3_nt: TGTGCCATCTCGGGAAGTAGCACAGATACGCAGTATTTT; cdr3_aa: CAISGSSTDTQYF
clone_size: NA; d_call: NA; j_call: TRBJ1-5; v_call: TRBV28; cdr3_nt: TGTGCCAGCAGTCCCCAGGGAGTGCCCCAGCATTTT; cdr3_aa: CASSPQGVPQHF
clone_size: NA; d_call: NA; j_call: TRBJ2-1; v_call: TRBV5-1; cdr3_nt: TGCGCCAGCAGCCTACAGACAGGCTCCTACAATGAGCAGTTCTTC; cdr3_aa: CASSLQTGSYNEQFF
clone_size: NA; d_call: TRBD2; j_call: TRBJ2-1; v_call: TRBV10-3; cdr3_nt: TGTGCCATCAGTGACGGACTAGCTTGGGAGCAGTTCTTC; cdr3_aa: CAISDGLAWEQFF
clone_size: NA; d_call: NA; j_call: TRBJ1-3; v_call: TRBV7-6; cdr3_nt: TGTGCCAGCAGCCCGGGACCGAACTCTGGAAACACCATATATTTT; cdr3_aa: CASSPGPNSGNTIYF
clone_size: NA; d_call: TRBD2; j_call: TRBJ2-3; v_call: TRBV29-1; cdr3_nt: TGCAGCTCCCTGGGTAGCGGGAGGGCCGGATCTCTTACAGATACGCAGTATTTT; cdr3_aa: CSSLGSGRAGSLTDTQYF
clone_size: NA; d_call: TRBD1; j_call: TRBJ1-1; v_call: TRBV7-9; cdr3_nt: TGTGCCAGCAGCTTAGACAGGGGATGGGCTGAAGCTTTCTTT; cdr3_aa: CASSLDRGWAEAFF
clone_size: NA; d_call: NA; j_call: TRBJ1-5; v_call: TRBV30; cdr3_nt: TGTGCCTGGAGTGTACGCGTGTCGGATCAGCCCCAGCATTTT; cdr3_aa: CAWSVRVSDQPQHF